The clone carrying this T cell receptor beta chain was observed a few times. The data were obtained in a study of spatial heterogeneity in lung cancer. Study as a whole: Samples were obtained from some 72 donors, all untreated early-stage non-small cell lung cancer patients. Sequencing covered available follow-up PBMC samples collected a median of approximately 25 months after resection. Alpha-chain sequences were consistently detected in smaller numbers than beta-chain sequences.

Time point noted: blood at routine non-recurrence follow-up after resection. No cell sorting; template was whole RNA from tumor, lung tissue or PBMC. This CDR3 comprises 11 residues. The junction had 2 bases not matched to a gene; V was cut back by 6 bases and J by 9 bases. Every cDNA TCR molecule received its own unique molecular identifier. Each CDR3 protein is one row after TCRdb ran MiXCR on the 5' RACE reads. The sample yields around 120,000 distinct CDR3 sequences, about 12% seen once. The TCR was taken from a male donor with early-stage non-small cell lung cancer. Sequencing was performed on PBMCs, taken at follow-up. The gene calls are TRBV12-3 or TRBV12-4 and TRBJ1-5; 7 bases align to TRBD1. CDR3 in amino acids: CASRSGGPQHF. In DNA form, the CDR3 reads TGTGCCAGCAGGTCAGGGGGGCCCCAGCATTTT.